This is a list of T cell receptor beta chains from one sample in a study of beta chain features in type 1 diabetes. Assay: immunoSEQ multiplex PCR; the TCRdb copy retains only in-frame clones and omits some. The data hold 130,000 to 150,000 clones, with about 13% observed a single time. Input material: central memory CD4+ T cells from blood. The source of these receptors is a man aged 18 to 29 with type 1 diabetes. The CDR3 runs from the conserved cysteine through the conserved F or W. The D gene is left open where the match is weak. The size field is filled for only some rows; it gives once, few, many or a size class.

v_gene	d_gene	abundance	j_gene	CDR3aa	CDR3nt
TRBV10-3	TRBD2	NA	TRBJ2-1	CAISGTSGSSYNEQFF	TGTGCCATCAGTGGGACTAGCGGGTCTTCCTACAATGAGCAGTTCTTC
TRBV14	NA	few	TRBJ1-6	CASSPQGQGGSPLHF	TGTGCCAGCAGCCCTCAAGGGCAGGGAGGATCACCCCTCCACTTT
TRBV7-9	NA	many	TRBJ2-7	CASSSAYEQYF	TGTGCCAGCAGCTCGGCGTACGAGCAGTACTTC
TRBV29-1	NA	many	TRBJ1-3	CSVDSSGNTIYF	TGCAGCGTTGATTCCTCTGGAAACACCATATATTTT
TRBV6-5	NA	NA	TRBJ1-6	CASSSSTGRSSPLHF	TGTGCCAGCAGTTCTTCTACTGGACGGTCTTCACCCCTCCACTTT
TRBV10-3	TRBD1	NA	TRBJ1-1	CAISKAGTENTEAFF	TGTGCCATCAGTAAGGCCGGGACAGAGAACACTGAAGCTTTCTTT
TRBV30	NA	few	TRBJ2-1	CAWRRSSYNEQFF	TGTGCCTGGAGGCGTAGCTCCTACAATGAGCAGTTCTTC
TRBV7-2	NA	NA	TRBJ2-7	CASSQVGNEQYF	TGTGCCAGCAGCCAAGTTGGGAACGAGCAGTACTTC
TRBV28	NA	NA	TRBJ2-3	CASSSGALKGDTQYF	TGTGCCAGCAGTTCAGGGGCCCTAAAAGGAGATACGCAGTATTTT
TRBV6-4	TRBD1	few	TRBJ2-3	CASSPQGAQGDTQYF	TGTGCCAGCAGCCCACAGGGGGCGCAGGGAGATACGCAGTATTTT
TRBV5-1	TRBD1	NA	TRBJ1-1	CASSPAWTGQNTEAFF	TGCGCCAGCAGCCCCGCCTGGACAGGGCAGAACACTGAAGCTTTCTTT
TRBV7-9	NA	NA	TRBJ1-1	CASSRQENMNTEAFF	TGTGCCAGCAGCCGACAGGAAAATATGAACACTGAAGCTTTCTTT
TRBV9	TRBD2	few	TRBJ2-3	CASSATGGPDTQYF	TGTGCCAGCAGCGCAACGGGGGGGCCAGATACGCAGTATTTT
TRBV11-2	NA	NA	TRBJ2-6	CASSPQRGAGSGANVLTF	TGTGCCAGCAGCCCCCAAAGGGGGGCCGGCTCTGGGGCCAACGTCCTGACTTTC
TRBV2	NA	NA	TRBJ2-3	CATPAAPGGTDTQYF	TGTGCCACCCCGGCAGCACCGGGGGGCACAGATACGCAGTATTTT
TRBV5-1	TRBD2	NA	TRBJ2-3	CASSLSGTTDTQYF	TGCGCCAGCAGCTTGAGCGGGACCACAGATACGCAGTATTTT
TRBV6-6	NA	NA	TRBJ1-5	CASSYGDNYNQPQHF	TGTGCCAGCAGTTACGGGGACAACTACAATCAGCCCCAGCATTTT
TRBV4-1	TRBD1	NA	TRBJ1-2	CASSQGPGQRENYGYTF	TGCGCCAGCAGCCAGGGACCGGGACAGAGGGAAAACTATGGCTACACCTTC
TRBV6-5	TRBD1	few	TRBJ2-4	CASSYSGQGGTFQYF	TGTGCCAGCAGTTACTCGGGACAGGGGGGTACCTTTCAGTACTTC
TRBV9	TRBD1	few	TRBJ1-2	CASSEQGLGYTF	TGTGCCAGCAGCGAACAGGGGTTAGGCTACACCTTC
TRBV25-1	NA	NA	TRBJ1-1	CASSMAGNTEAFF	TGTGCCAGCAGTATGGCGGGGAACACTGAAGCTTTCTTT
TRBV6-5	NA	NA	TRBJ1-1	CASSPGTTNTEAFF	TGTGCCAGCAGCCCAGGGACAACGAACACTGAAGCTTTCTTT
TRBV23-1	TRBD1	NA	TRBJ2-1	CASLKAGGRYNEQFF	TGCGCCAGCCTTAAGGCAGGGGGCAGGTACAATGAGCAGTTCTTC
TRBV7-9	TRBD1	NA	TRBJ2-4	CASSQGQGVLHIQYF	TGTGCCAGCAGCCAGGGACAGGGCGTCTTACACATTCAGTACTTC
TRBV30	NA	once	TRBJ1-2	CAWSVGVLLSYGYTF	TGTGCCTGGAGTGTAGGGGTGCTCCTCTCCTATGGCTACACCTTC
TRBV13	TRBD1	many	TRBJ1-2	CASSRGQGSYGYTF	TGTGCCAGCAGCCGGGGACAGGGAAGCTATGGCTACACCTTC
TRBV6-5	NA	NA	TRBJ2-3	CASSEGSDTQYF	TGTGCCAGCAGTGAAGGGTCAGATACGCAGTATTTT
TRBV7-2	NA	NA	TRBJ2-7	CASSLDHGPYEQYF	TGTGCCAGCAGCTTAGATCACGGGCCCTACGAGCAGTACTTC
TRBV5-1	NA	many	TRBJ2-5	CASSSTGVPQETQYF	TGCGCCAGCAGCTCAACGGGTGTCCCCCAAGAGACCCAGTACTTC
TRBV25-1	TRBD1	NA	TRBJ2-1	CASRPDRGLYNEQFF	TGTGCCAGCAGACCCGACAGGGGGCTATACAATGAGCAGTTCTTC
TRBV4-2	NA	NA	TRBJ2-5	CASSQGGGQGELETQYF	TGTGCCAGCAGCCAAGGAGGGGGGCAGGGAGAATTGGAGACCCAGTACTTC
TRBV2	TRBD2	NA	TRBJ2-3	CASTIGLAGDTQYF	TGTGCCAGCACGATAGGACTAGCCGGGGATACGCAGTATTTT
TRBV6-5	NA	few	TRBJ2-3	CASSYSTTDTQYF	TGTGCCAGCAGTTACTCGACCACAGATACGCAGTATTTT
TRBV10-3	NA	NA	TRBJ1-1	CAISSTSPGNTEAFF	TGTGCCATCAGTTCAACCTCCCCAGGGAACACTGAAGCTTTCTTT
TRBV6-1	NA	few	TRBJ2-3	CASSQDSTDTQYF	TGTGCCAGCAGCCAGGACAGCACAGATACGCAGTATTTT
TRBV28	NA	NA	TRBJ1-5	CASSRRLSNQPQHF	TGTGCCAGCAGCCGCAGGCTCAGCAATCAGCCCCAGCATTTT
TRBV11-2	NA	NA	TRBJ2-7	CASSLTQSYEQYF	TGTGCCAGCAGCTTAACACAGAGCTACGAGCAGTACTTC
TRBV9	NA	NA	TRBJ2-7	CASSPRSQDSYEQYF	TGTGCCAGCAGCCCCCGGAGTCAGGACTCCTACGAGCAGTACTTC
TRBV19	TRBD2	NA	TRBJ2-3	CASRGLASDTQYF	TGTGCCAGTAGAGGACTAGCGTCAGATACGCAGTATTTT
TRBV9	NA	few	TRBJ1-6	CASSVAHINSPLHF	TGTGCCAGCAGCGTAGCCCATATTAATTCACCCCTCCACTTT
TRBV29-1	NA	NA	TRBJ1-2	CSVLTAYGYTF	TGCAGCGTCCTGACAGCCTATGGCTACACCTTC
TRBV2	TRBD1	NA	TRBJ1-6	CASREVQGAGSPLHF	TGTGCCAGCAGGGAGGTACAGGGGGCAGGTTCACCCCTCCACTTT
TRBV14	NA	few	TRBJ1-2	CASSQALGYGYTF	TGTGCCAGCAGCCAAGCCCTGGGCTATGGCTACACCTTC
TRBV30	NA	few	TRBJ1-6	CAWRGTGSPLHF	TGTGCCTGGAGAGGTACGGGTTCACCCCTCCACTTT
TRBV6-6	NA	once	TRBJ2-7	CASSYAGTSYEQYF	TGTGCCAGCAGTTACGCAGGAACCTCCTACGAGCAGTACTTC
TRBV10-3	NA	NA	TRBJ2-7	CAISGPGSSYEQYF	TGTGCCATCAGTGGCCCAGGGAGCTCCTACGAGCAGTACTTC
TRBV7-2	NA	NA	TRBJ2-7	CASSLALGRGDEQYF	TGTGCCAGCAGCTTAGCCCTCGGCAGGGGCGACGAGCAGTACTTC
TRBV5-1	TRBD2	NA	TRBJ2-7	CASSLAPPAGLGAYEQYF	TGCGCCAGCAGCTTGGCCCCACCGGCGGGACTAGGAGCCTACGAGCAGTACTTC
TRBV6-1	NA	few	TRBJ2-7	CASSASAGYEQYF	TGTGCCAGCAGTGCTTCGGCGGGGTACGAGCAGTACTTC
TRBV12-5	TRBD1	few	TRBJ2-6	CASTTGDAGANVLTF	TGTGCTAGTACGACAGGGGATGCTGGGGCCAACGTCCTGACTTTC
TRBV30	NA	few	TRBJ1-2	CAWVENYGYTF	TGTGCCTGGGTTGAGAACTATGGCTACACCTTC
TRBV13	TRBD1	NA	TRBJ2-7	CASSDRRYEQYF	TGTGCCAGCTCGGACAGGCGTTACGAGCAGTACTTC
TRBV4-1	NA	NA	TRBJ1-2	CASSQEIGGYGYTF	TGCGCCAGCAGCCAAGAGATAGGGGGCTATGGCTACACCTTC
TRBV5-1	NA	few	TRBJ2-7	CASSLLTGSSYEQYF	TGCGCCAGCAGCTTGTTGACAGGTTCCTCCTACGAGCAGTACTTC
TRBV11-3	NA	few	TRBJ1-6	CASSLGRGLNSPLHF	TGTGCCAGCAGCTTAGGTAGAGGGCTTAATTCACCCCTCCACTTT
TRBV29-1	NA	few	TRBJ2-3	CSVGGDRTDTQYF	TGCAGCGTTGGGGGCGACCGCACAGATACGCAGTATTTT
TRBV30	NA	many	TRBJ1-1	CAWRALGGARGEAFF	TGTGCCTGGAGGGCCCTGGGGGGCGCGAGGGGTGAAGCTTTCTTT
TRBV13	NA	NA	TRBJ2-1	CASSQDIKYNEQFF	TGTGCCAGCAGCCAGGACATTAAGTACAATGAGCAGTTCTTC
TRBV18	NA	few	TRBJ1-1	CASSMDRANTEAFF	TGTGCCAGCTCCATGGACAGAGCGAACACTGAAGCTTTCTTT